The 32 T cell receptor beta chains reported below all come from one sample, sequenced in a study of T cells in Graves' hyperthyroidism and ophthalmopathy. Amplification yielded TCR beta CDR3 regions, with RNA transcripts as the source. Researchers ran a first-round RT-PCR on the TCR CDR3 using the HTBI primer set. TCRdb re-analysed the multiplex PCR reads in MiXCR, keeping a single row per CDR3 protein. The sample includes some 440,000 distinct CDR3 sequences, approximately 15% of them seen just once. What was sequenced was blood. The receptor set was obtained from a woman between 18 and 29 years old with Graves' hyperthyroidism.

The V and J genes are TRBV3-1 and TRBJ2-7; 9 nucleotides line up with TRBD1. Germline-derived CDR1 and CDR2 are LGHDT and YNNKEL (reference sequence). The CDR3 totals 14 residues. V was clipped by 5 bases and J by 3 bases; unmatched bases: 5. This CDR3 reads CASSWGQGGYEQYF. In nucleotides, the CDR3 is TGTGCCAGCAGCTGGGGACAGGGAGGCTACGAGCAGTACTTC.

This clonotype has ten or more counts. The V gene is TRBV28, the J gene TRBJ2-5; 7 bases align to TRBD2. The CDR3 runs 14 residues. V was pared by 3 bases and J by 4 bases, with 5 bases of the junction left unmatched. Germline CDR1 and CDR2: MDHEN and SYDVKM. CDR3 region: CASSFGGRLETQYF. The CDR3 DNA is TGTGCCAGCAGTTTTGGCGGGAGACTAGAGACCCAGTACTTC.

At least ten counts were recorded for this clonotype. The V call is TRBV11-2, the J call TRBJ2-1, with D tentatively TRBD2 (6 bases). Trimming removed 5 bases at V and 3 bases at J, with 11 bases between. The CDR3 contains 14 residues. Germline values: CDR1 SGHAT, CDR2 FQNNGV. For the CDR3, the DNA is TGTGCCAGCAGCATGGGGACTTTCTACAATGAGCAGTTCTTC. Amino acids: CASSMGTFYNEQFF.

Note on this clonotype: An end of the junction differs from the germline gene, which may be a read error. The rearrangement links TRBV12-3 or TRBV12-4 to TRBJ1-5; a possible D gene is TRBD1 (6 bases). The CDR3 spans 14 residues. The CDR3 nucleotides are TGTGCCAGCCCGGTCCGGGGGCTAGATCAGCCCCAACATTTT. It translates to CASPVRGLDQPQHF.

This chain connects TRBV29-1 to TRBJ1-5, with 7 positions matching TRBD1. The CDR3 is 13 residues long. V was pared by 7 bases and J by 7 bases, with 10 bases of the junction left unmatched. The germline V gene has CDR1 SQVTM and CDR2 ANQGSEA. Here the CDR3 reads CSASRGRGQPQHF. Written as DNA, the CDR3 is TGCAGCGCATCTCGAGGCAGGGGGCAGCCCCAGCATTTT.

This clonotype was picked up a small number of times. The rearrangement links TRBV24-1 to TRBJ1-5; D is perhaps TRBD1 (5 bases). This CDR3 spans 16 amino acids. Trimming took off 11 bases at V and 4 bases at J, with 23 bases between the two ends. In germline, CDR1 is KGHDR, CDR2 SFDVKD. CDR3 nucleotides: TGTGCCATAGAATCGGGGCCAGAATTACCGAATCAGCCCCAGCATTTT. Amino acids: CAIESGPELPNQPQHF.

There are a few counts of this clonotype. V and J are TRBV7-9 and TRBJ2-1, with TRBD2 identical over 10 bases. Germline CDR1 SEHNR, CDR2 FQNEAQ (reference sequence). The V segment lost 5 bases and the J segment 5 bases; nucleotides outside the gene matches: 9. This CDR3 has 16 residues. In nucleotides, the CDR3 is TGTGCCAGCAGCCGAAAAGCGGGAGGGCCTCACAATGAGCAGTTCTTC. As protein: CASSRKAGGPHNEQFF.

This clonotype was seen many times. The rearrangement links TRBV11-2 to TRBJ1-2, with TRBD1 matching over 10 bases. After removal of 3 bases from V and 4 bases from J, the junction contained 8 bases not matched to a gene. The CDR3 length is 16 residues. Germline V gene data show CDR1 as SGHAT and CDR2 as FQNNGV. CDR3 sequence: CASSFVGGQGGYGYTF. DNA for the CDR3: TGTGCCAGCAGCTTCGTAGGAGGACAGGGGGGCTATGGCTACACCTTC.

In this sample, this clonotype turned up many times. The rearrangement uses TRBV6-4 and TRBJ1-5, with no clear D. Per germline, CDR1 MRHNA and CDR2 SNTAGT. The CDR3 is 15 amino acids. Trimming shortened V by 5 bases and J by 1 base, and 12 bases separated the two germline ends. DNA for the CDR3: TGTGCCAGCAGTCCACAGCGCCTCAGCAATCAGCCCCAGCATTTT. This codes for CASSPQRLSNQPQHF.

This clonotype was counted ten times or more. J is TRBJ1-1 and V is TRBV20-1; D might be TRBD1 (5 bases). V was pared by 2 bases and J by 1 base, with 8 bases between. Germline V gene lookup returns CDR1 DFQATT and CDR2 SNEGSKA (reference sequence). The CDR3 is made up of 13 amino acids. In DNA form, the CDR3 reads TGCAGTGCTAGACAGGGCCGGAACACTGAAGCTTTCTTT. It encodes CSARQGRNTEAFF.

This clonotype was seen ten or more times. This chain joins TRBV28 and TRBJ2-1; 13 bases align to TRBD2. The ends lost 4 bases at V and 9 bases at J; junction bases unmatched: 9. This CDR3 spans 16 amino acids. Germline lookup yields CDR1 MDHEN and CDR2 SYDVKM. CDR3 residues: CASSSRTSGSIAEQFF. CDR3 coding DNA: TGTGCCAGCAGTTCGCGGACTAGCGGGAGTATTGCTGAGCAGTTCTTC.

The table lists this clonotype with many counts. This chain links TRBV7-2 with TRBJ1-6, with D unclear. Germline values: CDR1 SGHTA, CDR2 FQGNSA. The CDR3 spans 17 residues. V lost 1 base and J 3 bases, leaving 13 bases between the germline ends. The CDR3 DNA reads TGTGCCAGCAGCTTAGTTTCGGAGTGGGGCTATAATTCACCCCTCCACTTT. Translated: CASSLVSEWGYNSPLHF.

Only a few counts were recorded for this clonotype. DNA for the CDR3: TGTGCCAGCCGCCCGGGGGCCCCCTCCTACAATGAGCAGTTCTTC. This encodes CASRPGAPSYNEQFF. The chain carries TRBV28 and TRBJ2-1; D is perhaps TRBD1 or TRBD2 (6 bases each). Germline CDR1 reads MDHEN; CDR2 reads SYDVKM. V was trimmed by 8 bases and J by 0 bases, leaving 14 bases between them. The length of the CDR3 is 15 residues.

This clonotype was seen many times. The chain joins TRBV2 to TRBJ2-7; perhaps TRBD1 as D (5 bases). Trimming took off 3 bases at V and 2 bases at J, with 14 bases between the two ends. The CDR3 covers 15 residues. The germline CDR1 and CDR2 sequences are SNHLY and FYNNEI. CDR3 nucleotides: TGTGCCAGCAGTGAGCGACAGATACTAACCTACGAGCAGTACTTC. Protein: CASSERQILTYEQYF.

This clonotype was observed many times. The chain couples TRBV12-3 or TRBV12-4 to TRBJ2-3, with D unclear. Trimming removed 6 bases at V and 2 bases at J, with 6 bases between. The CDR3 is 12 residues long. In nucleotides, the CDR3 is TGTGCCAGCAGCCAAAACACAGATACGCAGTATTTT. Translated: CASSQNTDTQYF.

The rearrangement joins TRBV11-2 to TRBJ2-1, with TRBD2 as a possible D gene (5 bases). Per the germline V gene, CDR1 is SGHAT and CDR2 is FQNNGV. CDR3 length: 14 amino acids. Trimming took off 5 bases at V and 8 bases at J, with 16 bases between the two ends. The CDR3 coding sequence is TGTGCCAGCAGCCCAAAACGAGGGAGCGATGAGCAGTTCTTC. It specifies CASSPKRGSDEQFF.

The V call is TRBV6-2 or TRBV6-3, the J call TRBJ2-7; 8 bases line up with TRBD1. The ends lost 5 bases at V and 4 bases at J; junction bases unmatched: 10. Germline V gene sequence: CDR1 MNHEY, CDR2 SVGEGT. CDR3 length equals 15 residues. Written as DNA, the CDR3 is TGTGCCAGCAGTGCACCCTGGACAGGGAGGTACGAGCAGTACTTC. Translated: CASSAPWTGRYEQYF.

This clonotype was seen only a few times. This sequence joins TRBV24-1 and TRBJ1-2; D is ambiguous. CDR1 KGHDR and CDR2 SFDVKD come from the germline V gene. CDR3 size: 13 residues. V lost 4 bases and J lost 5, with 10 bases in between. DNA for the CDR3: TGTGCCACCAGTGAGGAGGGCGGATATGGCTACACCTTC. Translated: CATSEEGGYGYTF.

This clonotype appeared many times. The chain has TRBV3-1 and TRBJ2-1; 9 bases line up with TRBD1. The germline V gene encodes CDR1 LGHDT and CDR2 YNNKEL (reference sequence). The V and J ends lost 4 bases and 4 bases, in that order; junction bases with no gene match: 2. This CDR3 spans 14 amino acids. Here the CDR3 reads CASSRDRVYNEQFF. The CDR3, as DNA: TGTGCCAGCAGCCGGGACAGGGTTTACAATGAGCAGTTCTTC.

Many counts were recorded for this clonotype. The chain couples TRBV12-3 or TRBV12-4 to TRBJ2-2; D is perhaps TRBD1 (6 bases). The CDR3 is 16 amino acids. V shed 3 bases and J shed 6 bases, with 17 bases lying between them. CDR3 sequence reads: CASSFQGSGKPGELFF. The CDR3 DNA sequence: TGTGCCAGCAGTTTCCAGGGGAGTGGTAAACCCGGGGAGCTGTTTTTT.

This clonotype has ten or more counts. The DNA for the CDR3 is TGTGCCAGCAGTGAAATTTGGCGGGGGGCGCGCAATGGCTACACCTTC. Residues: CASSEIWRGARNGYTF. The chain recombines TRBV2 with TRBJ1-2, with TRBD1 as a possible D gene (6 bases). Trimming took 2 bases from V and 6 from J, leaving 19 bases between them. Germline lookup yields CDR1 SNHLY and CDR2 FYNNEI. This CDR3 has 16 amino acids.

At least ten counts were recorded for this clonotype. This sequence joins TRBV28 and TRBJ1-2; no firm D call. Germline V lookup: CDR1 MDHEN, CDR2 SYDVKM. The V gene lost 5 bases and the J gene lost 0 bases, with 22 bases spanning the gap. CDR3 length equals 18 residues. CDR3 in DNA: TGTGCCAGCAGTCCCCCTCCTTTGGCCGGAGTCACTAACTATGGCTACACCTTC. Amino acid sequence: CASSPPPLAGVTNYGYTF.

This clonotype was counted between two and nine times. The CDR3 protein is CAISETGVPTQYF. The CDR3 DNA is TGTGCCATCAGTGAGACTGGGGTCCCCACGCAGTATTTT. The chain joins TRBV10-3 to TRBJ2-3; no reliable D call. CDR3 length: 13 amino acids. Trimming took 2 bases from V and 9 from J, leaving 12 bases between them. Germline V CDR1 and CDR2: ENHRY, SYGVKD.

This clonotype was seen more than once but under ten times. This chain uses TRBV15 with TRBJ1-2; D gene uncertain. CDR1 and CDR2 from the germline V gene are LNHNV and YYDKDF (reference sequence). The CDR3 totals 16 residues. V lost 0 bases and J 7 bases, leaving 18 bases between the germline ends. The CDR3 DNA reads as TGTGCCACCAGCAGAGATTATGACCGGGCCCGTGGTGGCTACACCTTC. As protein: CATSRDYDRARGGYTF.

The table lists this clonotype with a few counts. This chain connects TRBV28 to TRBJ2-5; 9 bases agree with TRBD1. Germline V CDR1 and CDR2: MDHEN, SYDVKM. The CDR3 covers 16 residues. Trimming cost V 3 bases and J 3 bases; bases outside gene matches: 8. The CDR3 nucleotides read TGTGCCAGCAGTTTTACTGCCGGGACAGGGAAAGAGACCCAGTACTTC. Residues: CASSFTAGTGKETQYF.

This clonotype was detected ten times or more. The CDR3 DNA follows: TGTGCCAGCTCATCCCAGGGGGAGCAGTACTTC. Amino acid sequence: CASSSQGEQYF. The chain is built from TRBV18 and TRBJ2-7; TRBD1 might be the D (6 bases). This CDR3 contains 11 residues. V was pared by 5 bases and J by 7 bases, with 9 bases between. Germline CDR1 reads KGHSH; CDR2 reads LQKENI.

This clonotype has ten or more counts. This chain links TRBV7-9 with TRBJ1-1; a possible D gene is TRBD1 (6 bases). The CDR3 is 12 amino acids. V lost 10 bases to trimming and J lost 10 bases, with 19 bases between them. Germline V CDR1 and CDR2: SEHNR, FQNEAQ (reference sequence). The CDR3 DNA reads TGTGCCAACCATAGTGACAGGTCCACAGCTTTCTTT. It specifies CANHSDRSTAFF.

This clonotype was seen at least ten times. The CDR3 reads CASRTLAGDERSYEQYF. Here the CDR3 DNA reads TGTGCCAGCAGGACGCTAGCGGGAGACGAAAGGTCCTACGAGCAGTACTTC. This rearrangement joins TRBV28 to TRBJ2-7; 10 bases map to TRBD2. Germline V gene data show CDR1 as MDHEN and CDR2 as SYDVKM. V dropped 6 bases and J dropped 1; count of bases not matched to a gene: 12. The CDR3 runs to 17 residues. Drawing the rest from reference TRBV28 and TRBJ2-7, the complete variable domain is DVKVTQSSRYLVKRTGEKVFLECVQDMDHENMFWYRQDPGLGLRLIYFSYDVKMKEKGDIPEGYSVSREKKERFSLILESASTNQTSMYLCASRTLAGDERSYEQYFGPGTRLTVT.

CDR3 in DNA: TGTGCCAAAAACGAGGCCGGGGGACCCAAAAACATTCAGTACTTC. It is translated as CAKNEAGGPKNIQYF. V gene TRBV19 combines with J gene TRBJ2-4; TRBD2 is a possible D gene (6 bases). The ends were cut back, 10 bases at V and 2 bases at J, with 18 bases in the middle. Germline values: CDR1 LNHDA, CDR2 SQIVND (reference sequence). This CDR3 comprises 15 residues.

The genes are TRBV7-2 and TRBJ2-3; 10 nucleotides agree with TRBD2. With V trimmed by 5 bases and J by 5 bases, 7 bases remained unmatched. CDR3 length: 15 residues. Germline CDR1 and CDR2: SGHTA and FQGNSA. The CDR3 loop is CASSGGLAQIDTQYF. The CDR3 nucleotides are TGTGCCAGCAGCGGGGGACTAGCGCAGATAGATACGCAGTATTTT.

The sample holds many counts of this clonotype. The chain couples TRBV11-1 to TRBJ2-5, with D unclear. The CDR3 spans 16 residues. Trimming took off 5 bases at V and 1 base at J, with 17 bases between the two ends. Germline V CDR1 and CDR2: SGHAT, FQDESV (reference sequence). CDR3 loop: CASSRYGDLVQETQYF. CDR3 coding DNA: TGTGCCAGCAGCCGCTATGGGGATTTGGTCCAAGAGACCCAGTACTTC.

In this sample, this clonotype turned up a few times. The chain links TRBV18 to TRBJ1-1; D is uncertain. The CDR3 contains 13 residues. V dropped 3 bases and J dropped 11 bases, with 16 bases sitting between them. Germline V CDR1 and CDR2: KGHSH, LQKENI. The CDR3 protein is CASSPPGGLRAFF. The CDR3 region has the DNA TGTGCCAGCTCACCCCCCGGAGGTTTGCGGGCTTTCTTT.